Listed below are T cell receptor beta chains from one sample, sequenced in a study of blood T cell repertoires in COVID-19. Profiled with immunoSEQ multiplex PCR; TCRdb holds only in-frame clones, not every one. The sample shows approximately 220,000 clones, 85% to 90% of them seen only once. The sequencing input was peripheral blood. All receptors come from a man between 60 and 75 years old who had recovered from COVID-19. Each CDR3 is given with its conserved first and last residue. Each record gives: J gene, D gene, V gene, clone size, CDR3 DNA, CDR3 protein. The D gene is left open where the match is weak. The size field is filled for only some rows; it gives once, few, many or a size class.

TRBJ1-1	TRBD1	TRBV7-9	NA	TGTGCCAGCAGCCTGAGGACAGGGGACACTGAAGCTTTCTTT	CASSLRTGDTEAFF
TRBJ2-3	NA	TRBV7-3	NA	TGTGCCAGCAGCCGCAGCGTAGGCACAGATACGCAGTATTTT	CASSRSVGTDTQYF
TRBJ2-1	TRBD1	TRBV28	once	TGTGCCAGCAGTCCGGGACAGGGTCGTTACAATGAGCAGTTCTTC	CASSPGQGRYNEQFF
TRBJ2-1	TRBD2	TRBV18	NA	TGTGCCAGCTCACCGGTGACAGCGGGAGGAGGTTACAATGAGCAGTTCTTC	CASSPVTAGGGYNEQFF
TRBJ1-4	NA	TRBV9	NA	TGTGCCAGCAGCCCCTCAGAAAATAATGAAAAACTGTTTTTT	CASSPSENNEKLFF
TRBJ2-7	NA	TRBV19	NA	TGTGCCAGTAGTATAGGTGTCGGGTCTGGCGGAGGAAGGTCCTACGAGCAGTACTTC	CASSIGVGSGGGRSYEQYF
TRBJ1-4	NA	TRBV5-1	once	TGCGCCAGCAGCTTTGGACCTCCGGACAGTAATAATGAAAAACTGTTTTTT	CASSFGPPDSNNEKLFF
TRBJ2-7	TRBD2	TRBV9	NA	TGTGCCAGCAGCGTAGCTGTTAGCGGGGGTCCTCTCTCCTACGAGCAGTACTTC	CASSVAVSGGPLSYEQYF
TRBJ1-4	NA	TRBV30	NA	TGTGCCTGGAGTGTAATAGGGCAGGGCTTTAATGAAAAACTGTTTTTT	CAWSVIGQGFNEKLFF
TRBJ2-7	NA	TRBV15	NA	TGTGCCACCAGCAGTCTCGCGACTTACTTATCCTACGAGCAGTACTTC	CATSSLATYLSYEQYF
TRBJ2-1	TRBD1	TRBV11-1	NA	TGTGCCAGCAGCTTAGTGGGGACAGCGCGTAATGAGCAGTTCTTC	CASSLVGTARNEQFF
TRBJ2-2	TRBD1	TRBV5-1	NA	TGCGCCAGCAGCTTGGACGGGACAGGGTACTCCGGGGAGCTGTTTTTT	CASSLDGTGYSGELFF
TRBJ1-4	NA	TRBV18	many	TGTGCCAGCTCACCACGGGGCCAGGGGAGAGAAAAACTGTTTTTT	CASSPRGQGREKLFF